The following is a T cell receptor beta chain sequence with its context. Trimming pared 4 bases from V and 0 bases from J, leaving 11 bases between. Per the germline V gene, CDR1 is SGHRS and CDR2 is YFSETQ. The CDR3 runs to 15 residues. Measured with immunoSEQ multiplex PCR; TCRdb has only the in-frame clones, and not every one. Here the sample spans more than 110,000 clones, 75% to 80% being singletons. This entry belongs to a study of blood T cell repertoires in COVID-19. Study-wide context: The cDNA or gDNA used as material had been derived from T cells, B-cell-depleted T cells, or PBMCs.

Clinical history as reported by participants underpinned cohort assignment. The source is a woman between 45 and 65 years old who had recovered from COVID-19. V usage is TRBV5-1 and J usage is TRBJ1-3; D ambiguous. The sequencing input was PBMCs or T cells enriched from blood (not recorded which). For the CDR3, the DNA is TGCGCCAGCAGCCCTCCCGGGGACTCTGGAAACACCATATATTTT. It codes for CASSPPGDSGNTIYF.